Listed below are T cell receptor beta chains from one sample, sequenced in a study of blood T cell repertoires in COVID-19. TCRdb's table, derived via immunoSEQ multiplex PCR, lists solely in-frame clones and lacks some. The sample lists around 200,000 clones; about 87% were seen once. The sequencing sample was made of peripheral blood. These receptors were collected from a man aged 40-49 years with active or convalescent COVID-19. Each CDR3 is given with its conserved first and last residue. The order of the fields is J gene, D gene, clone size, V gene, CDR3 protein, CDR3 DNA. D genes are given only for firm matches. Rows give clone size only sometimes, using once, few, many, or a class for an expanded clone.

TRBJ2-7,.,.,TRBV4-3,CASSQDSVGSLIGGEQYF,TGCGCCAGCAGCCAAGATTCTGTCGGCTCATTAATCGGGGGCGAGCAGTACTTC
TRBJ1-2,TRBD1,.,TRBV6-5,CAIQGQSLNYGYTF,TGTGCCATCCAGGGACAGTCTCTCAACTATGGCTACACCTTC
TRBJ1-5,TRBD1,few,TRBV28,CASSFGRGRGQPQHF,TGTGCCAGCAGTTTTGGCAGGGGGCGGGGGCAGCCCCAGCATTTT
TRBJ2-3,TRBD1,.,TRBV19,CASSTDRGDTQYF,TGTGCCAGTAGTACCGACAGGGGTGATACGCAGTATTTT
TRBJ2-5,TRBD1,.,TRBV5-1,CASSLSTGGPETQYF,TGCGCCAGCAGCTTGTCTACAGGGGGGCCCGAGACCCAGTACTTC
TRBJ2-3,.,.,TRBV3-1/TRBV3-2,CASSPQPSTTDTQYF,TGTGCCAGCAGCCCACAGCCGAGCACCACAGATACGCAGTATTTT
TRBJ1-5,.,.,TRBV7-6,CASSQDSYSNQPQHF,TGTGCCAGCAGTCAGGACAGTTATAGCAATCAGCCCCAGCATTTT
TRBJ2-3,TRBD2,.,TRBV2,CASSPSGGDTQYF,TGTGCCAGCAGTCCTAGCGGGGGTGATACGCAGTATTTT
TRBJ2-5,TRBD1,once,TRBV5-4,CASSPRQGYQETQYF,TGTGCCAGCAGCCCCAGACAGGGGTACCAAGAGACCCAGTACTTC
TRBJ2-1,.,.,TRBV30,CAWIPSGSYNEQFF,TGTGCCTGGATCCCAAGCGGCTCCTACAATGAGCAGTTCTTC
TRBJ2-6,.,.,TRBV28,CASSLRGFGGANVLTF,TGTGCCAGCAGTTTAAGGGGGTTCGGTGGGGCCAACGTCCTGACTTTC
TRBJ2-2,.,once,TRBV3-1/TRBV3-2,CASSQGLNTGELFF,TGTGCCAGCAGCCAAGGACTTAACACCGGGGAGCTGTTTTTT
TRBJ2-3,TRBD1,.,TRBV30,CAWSSGQAGGTDTQYF,TGTGCCTGGAGTTCTGGACAGGCCGGGGGCACAGATACGCAGTATTTT
TRBJ1-1,.,once,TRBV6-5,CASTEMNTEAFF,TGTGCCAGCACGGAGATGAACACTGAAGCTTTCTTT
TRBJ2-7,TRBD1,.,TRBV3-1/TRBV3-2,CASSRTGGINEQYF,TGTGCCAGCAGCCGGACAGGGGGCATCAACGAGCAGTACTTC
TRBJ1-1,TRBD1,.,TRBV3-1/TRBV3-2,CASSQAGAGTGKAFF,TGTGCCAGCAGCCAAGCCGGCGCTGGGACAGGGAAAGCTTTCTTT
TRBJ1-3,.,.,TRBV4-3,CASSQHLGSSGNTIYF,TGCGCCAGCAGCCAGCATCTGGGGAGCTCTGGAAACACCATATATTTT
TRBJ2-7,TRBD2,.,TRBV25-1,CASSASGTRVYEQYF,TGTGCCAGCAGTGCCTCCGGGACTAGAGTCTACGAGCAGTACTTC
TRBJ2-3,TRBD1,.,TRBV19,CATVQGGGTDTQYF,TGTGCCACTGTACAGGGGGGAGGCACAGATACGCAGTATTTT
TRBJ2-7,.,.,TRBV7-9,CASSLAEGTHEQYF,TGTGCCAGCAGCTTAGCGGAGGGAACCCACGAGCAGTACTTC
TRBJ1-1,TRBD1,.,TRBV3-1/TRBV3-2,CASRGTGLVTEAFF,TGTGCCAGCAGGGGGACAGGGCTTGTCACTGAAGCTTTCTTT
TRBJ2-3,TRBD1,once,TRBV5-8,CASSLGQGIGTDTQYF,TGTGCCAGCAGCTTGGGACAGGGGATTGGCACAGATACGCAGTATTTT
TRBJ2-3,TRBD2,.,TRBV5-4,CASSLGGSGADTQYF,TGTGCCAGCAGCTTGGGCGGTAGCGGGGCCGATACGCAGTATTTT
TRBJ1-4,.,.,TRBV21-1,CASSKVPTASRGKLFF,TGTGCCAGCAGCAAAGTCCCGACAGCCTCCAGGGGAAAACTGTTTTTT
TRBJ1-2,.,.,TRBV11-3,CASSDGGASVYTF,TGTGCCAGCAGCGATGGGGGGGCTTCGGTCTACACCTTC
TRBJ1-3,.,.,TRBV4-3,CASSHQIGGSGNTIYF,TGCGCCAGCAGCCACCAGATAGGCGGCTCTGGAAACACCATATATTTT
TRBJ1-1,.,.,TRBV5-1,CASSMNRDTEAFF,TGCGCCAGCAGTATGAACAGGGACACTGAAGCTTTCTTT
TRBJ2-1,TRBD1,.,TRBV18,CASSPRWDRDNEQFF,TGTGCCAGCTCACCACGCTGGGACAGGGACAATGAGCAGTTCTTC
TRBJ1-1,.,.,TRBV18,CASSPPSRGNTEAFF,TGTGCCAGCTCACCACCGAGCAGGGGGAACACTGAAGCTTTCTTT
TRBJ1-3,.,.,TRBV5-6,CASSLVGAGNTIYF,TGTGCCAGCAGCTTGGTGGGGGCAGGAAACACCATATATTTT
TRBJ1-5,.,.,TRBV28,CASRGTISNQPQHF,TGTGCCAGCAGGGGGACAATTAGCAATCAGCCCCAGCATTTT
TRBJ1-4,.,once,TRBV7-9,CASSSSSTGSEKLFF,TGTGCCAGCAGCTCGTCCTCCACAGGATCGGAAAAACTGTTTTTT
TRBJ1-6,.,.,TRBV15,CATSITGSYNSPLHF,TGTGCCACCAGCATTACAGGCTCCTATAATTCACCCCTCCACTTT
TRBJ2-1,.,.,TRBV11-2,CASSSGTFYNEQFF,TGTGCCAGCAGCTCCGGGACTTTCTACAATGAGCAGTTCTTC
TRBJ2-5,TRBD1,.,TRBV5-1,CASSLLINRTRTGGAETQYF,TGCGCCAGCAGCTTGTTAATTAATCGAACTAGGACAGGGGGCGCGGAGACCCAGTACTTC
TRBJ1-5,TRBD1,.,TRBV7-2,CASSARQGGGQPQHF,TGTGCCAGCAGCGCACGACAGGGGGGAGGGCAGCCCCAGCATTTT
TRBJ2-5,.,.,TRBV5-1,CASSPGVQETQYF,TGCGCCAGCAGTCCCGGGGTTCAAGAGACCCAGTACTTC
TRBJ2-3,.,.,TRBV5-6,CASSLSYTQYF,TGTGCCAGCAGCTTGAGCTATACGCAGTATTTT
TRBJ2-1,TRBD2,once,TRBV7-8,CASTPSGGLYNEQFF,TGTGCCAGCACCCCAAGCGGGGGGCTCTACAATGAGCAGTTCTTC
TRBJ2-3,TRBD2,once,TRBV29-1,CSVAVAGVEDTQYF,TGCAGCGTTGCGGTAGCGGGGGTCGAAGATACGCAGTATTTT
TRBJ2-5,.,.,TRBV7-9,CASSPSRGIQETQYF,TGTGCCAGCAGCCCCTCCAGGGGTATCCAAGAGACCCAGTACTTC
TRBJ2-5,.,.,TRBV5-1,CASRLQETQYF,TGCGCCAGTAGACTCCAAGAGACCCAGTACTTC
TRBJ1-1,.,few,TRBV10-3,CAISVKEWTEAFF,TGTGCCATCAGTGTTAAGGAGTGGACTGAAGCTTTCTTT
TRBJ2-1,TRBD2,.,TRBV14,CASKRGTRTTNEQFF,TGTGCCAGCAAAAGAGGGACTAGAACGACCAATGAGCAGTTCTTC
TRBJ2-7,TRBD1,.,TRBV5-4,CASSLQGAEQYF,TGTGCCAGCAGCTTACAGGGGGCCGAGCAGTACTTC